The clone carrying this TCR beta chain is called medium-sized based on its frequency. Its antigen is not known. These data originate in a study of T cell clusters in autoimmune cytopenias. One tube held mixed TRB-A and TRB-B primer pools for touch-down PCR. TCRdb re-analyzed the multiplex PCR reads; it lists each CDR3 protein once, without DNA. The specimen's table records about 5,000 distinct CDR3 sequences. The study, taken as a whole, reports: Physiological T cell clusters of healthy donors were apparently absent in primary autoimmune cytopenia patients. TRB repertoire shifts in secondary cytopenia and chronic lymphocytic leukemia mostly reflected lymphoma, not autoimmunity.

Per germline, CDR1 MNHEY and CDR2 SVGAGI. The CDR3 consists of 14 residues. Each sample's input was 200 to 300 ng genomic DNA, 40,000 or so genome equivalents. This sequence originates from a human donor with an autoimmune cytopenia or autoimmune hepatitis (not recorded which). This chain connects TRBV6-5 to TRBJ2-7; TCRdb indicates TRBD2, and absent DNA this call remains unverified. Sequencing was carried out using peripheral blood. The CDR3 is CASTDGLAGYEQYF.